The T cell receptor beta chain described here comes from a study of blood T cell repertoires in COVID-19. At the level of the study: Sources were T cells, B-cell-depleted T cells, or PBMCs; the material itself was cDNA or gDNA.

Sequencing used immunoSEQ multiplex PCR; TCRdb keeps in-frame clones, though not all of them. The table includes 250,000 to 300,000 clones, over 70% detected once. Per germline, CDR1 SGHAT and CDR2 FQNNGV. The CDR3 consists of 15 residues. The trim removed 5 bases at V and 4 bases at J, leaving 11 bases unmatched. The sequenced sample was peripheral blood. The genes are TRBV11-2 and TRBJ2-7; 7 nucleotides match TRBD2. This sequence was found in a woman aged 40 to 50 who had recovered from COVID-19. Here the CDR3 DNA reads TGTGCCAGCAGCCCCCAGCGGGACTTCCTGTACGAGCAGTACTTC. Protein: CASSPQRDFLYEQYF.